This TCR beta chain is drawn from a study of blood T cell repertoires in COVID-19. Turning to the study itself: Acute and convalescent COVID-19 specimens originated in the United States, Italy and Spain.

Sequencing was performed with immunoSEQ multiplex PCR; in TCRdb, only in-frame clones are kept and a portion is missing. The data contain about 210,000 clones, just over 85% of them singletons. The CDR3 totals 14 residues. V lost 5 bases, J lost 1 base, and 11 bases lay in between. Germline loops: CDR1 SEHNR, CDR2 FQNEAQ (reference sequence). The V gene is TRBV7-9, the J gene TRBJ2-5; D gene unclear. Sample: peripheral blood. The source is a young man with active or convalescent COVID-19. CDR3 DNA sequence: TGTGCCAGCAGCGGCCGACACCTCCAAGAGACCCAGTACTTC. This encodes CASSGRHLQETQYF. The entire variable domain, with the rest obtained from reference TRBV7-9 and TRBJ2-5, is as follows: DTGVSQNPRHKITKRGQNVTFRCDPISEHNRLYWYRQTLGQGPEFLTYFQNEAQLEKSRLLSDRFSAERPKGSFSTLEIQRTEQGDSAMYLCASSGRHLQETQYFGPGTRLLVL.